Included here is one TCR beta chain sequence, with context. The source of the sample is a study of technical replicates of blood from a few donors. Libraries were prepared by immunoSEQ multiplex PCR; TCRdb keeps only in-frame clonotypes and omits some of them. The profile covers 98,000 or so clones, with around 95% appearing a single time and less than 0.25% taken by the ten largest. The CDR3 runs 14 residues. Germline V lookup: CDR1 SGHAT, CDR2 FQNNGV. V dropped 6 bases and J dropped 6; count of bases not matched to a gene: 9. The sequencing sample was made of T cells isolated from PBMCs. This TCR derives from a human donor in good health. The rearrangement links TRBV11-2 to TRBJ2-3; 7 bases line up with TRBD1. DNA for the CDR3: TGTGCCAGCAGTCAGGGGGTGGGAGCGGATACGCAGTATTTT. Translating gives CASSQGVGADTQYF.